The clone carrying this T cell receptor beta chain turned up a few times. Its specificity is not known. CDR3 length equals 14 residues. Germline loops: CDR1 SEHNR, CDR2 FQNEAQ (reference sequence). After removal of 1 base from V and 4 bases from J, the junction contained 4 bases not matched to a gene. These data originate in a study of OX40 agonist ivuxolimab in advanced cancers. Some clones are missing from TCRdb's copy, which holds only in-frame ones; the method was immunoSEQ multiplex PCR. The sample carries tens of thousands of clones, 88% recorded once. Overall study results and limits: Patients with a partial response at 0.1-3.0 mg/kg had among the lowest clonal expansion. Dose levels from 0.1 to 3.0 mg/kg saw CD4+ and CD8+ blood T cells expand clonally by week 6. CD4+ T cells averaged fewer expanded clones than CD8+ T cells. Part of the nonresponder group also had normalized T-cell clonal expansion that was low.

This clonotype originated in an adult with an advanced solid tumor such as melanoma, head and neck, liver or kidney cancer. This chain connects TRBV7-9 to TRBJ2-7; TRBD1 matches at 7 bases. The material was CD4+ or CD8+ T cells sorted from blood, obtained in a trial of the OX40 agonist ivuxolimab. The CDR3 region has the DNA TGTGCCAGCAGCTTAGACAGGGGCAGGTACGAGCAGTACTTC. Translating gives CASSLDRGRYEQYF.